What follows are 23 T cell receptor beta chains derived from one specimen sequenced in a study of cytomegalovirus exposure and HLA in healthy donors. The PCR was carried out with 60 Vbeta primers and 13 Jbeta primers. Assay used: immunoSEQ multiplex PCR; TCRdb lists only in-frame clones, some missing. The table includes some 130,000 clones, 75% to 80% detected once. The sample comprised PBMCs. Receptors were obtained from a male donor in good health and CMV-seronegative.

This clone came up a few times. This chain joins TRBV13 and TRBJ1-4; the D is unclear. V shed 5 bases and J shed 8 bases, with 12 bases lying between them. Germline V CDR1 and CDR2: PRHDT, FYEKMQ (reference sequence). This CDR3 has 13 amino acids. DNA for the CDR3: TGTGCCAGCAGCATCGCCGGGTTGGAAAAACTGTTTTTT. It translates to CASSIAGLEKLFF.

J is TRBJ2-2 and V is TRBV2, with TRBD1 matching 8 bases. Trimming took 6 bases from V and 5 from J; bases not matched to a gene: 5. This CDR3 is 14 amino acids long. Germline CDR1 and CDR2: SNHLY and FYNNEI. For the CDR3, the DNA is TGTGCCAGCAGGCAGGGGGCTAGTACCGGGGAGCTGTTTTTT. It specifies CASRQGASTGELFF.

This chain uses TRBV2 with TRBJ2-3; 8 nucleotides line up with TRBD2. Germline assignment: CDR1 SNHLY and CDR2 FYNNEI. This CDR3 region has 14 residues. V dropped 0 bases and J dropped 6; count of bases not matched to a gene: 2. This chain's CDR3 is CASSEAASGDTQYF. The CDR3 nucleotides read TGTGCCAGCAGTGAAGCGGCTAGCGGGGATACGCAGTATTTT. The full variable domain, completed using reference TRBV2 and TRBJ2-3, is EPEVTQTPSHQVTQMGQEVILRCVPISNHLYFYWYRQILGQKVEFLVSFYNNEISEKSEIFDDQFSVERPDGSNFTLKIRSTKLEDSAMYFCASSEAASGDTQYFGPGTRLTVL.

This clone showed up just a few times. The gene calls are TRBV28 and TRBJ1-2, with a possible D match to TRBD1 (6 bases). The CDR3 totals 13 residues. V lost 4 bases and J lost 7, with 13 bases in between. Germline assignment: CDR1 MDHEN and CDR2 SYDVKM. CDR3 DNA: TGTGCCAGCAGTTCCAGGGGATCGGGTGGCTACACCTTC. Protein: CASSSRGSGGYTF.

The gene calls are TRBV7-2 and TRBJ2-3; 10 bases match TRBD2. J lost 0 bases, V lost 2 bases, and 8 bases had no gene match. The CDR3 is made up of 18 amino acids. Germline V gene data show CDR1 as SGHTA and CDR2 as FQGNSA. The CDR3 nucleotides read TGTGCCAGCAGCTTAAAGGCTATAGCGGGGGGAAGCACAGATACGCAGTATTTT. It specifies CASSLKAIAGGSTDTQYF.

The chain uses TRBV4-1 and TRBJ2-7; TRBD1 matches at 12 bases. Germline-derived CDR1 and CDR2 are MGHRA and YSYEKL. This CDR3 is 16 amino acids long. J gave up 3 bases and V 1 base, and 4 bases lay outside the gene matches. The CDR3 bases are TGCGCCAGCAGCCAAGCCGGGGACAGGGGGCTCTACGAGCAGTACTTC. Translated: CASSQAGDRGLYEQYF.

V gene TRBV9 combines with J gene TRBJ2-3; D is undetermined. The CDR3 is made up of 15 amino acids. V lost 0 bases to trimming and J lost 2 bases, with 10 bases between them. Germline CDR1 is SGDLS and CDR2 is YYNGEE. The CDR3 DNA follows: TGTGCCAGCAGCGTAGCCCCACAGACCACAGATACGCAGTATTTT. Translating gives CASSVAPQTTDTQYF. Full variable domain (outside the CDR3, taken from reference TRBV9 and TRBJ2-3): DSGVTQTPKHLITATGQRVTLRCSPRSGDLSVYWYQQSLDQGLQFLIQYYNGEERAKGNILERFSAQQFPDLHSELNLSSLELGDSALYFCASSVAPQTTDTQYFGPGTRLTVL.

The chain combines TRBV19 with TRBJ2-7; the D gene is possibly TRBD1 (7 bases). V dropped 5 bases and J dropped 9 bases, with 20 bases sitting between them. The CDR3 covers 14 residues. CDR1 is LNHDA and CDR2 is SQIVND in the germline V gene (reference sequence). The CDR3 nucleotides are TGTGCCAGTAGTCAAGGACAGGAGGGTTTCCGGCAGTACTTC. Translated, it gives CASSQGQEGFRQYF.

The chain links TRBV7-9 to TRBJ1-4; a possible D gene is TRBD1 (5 bases). This CDR3 region has 16 residues. Germline V gene data show CDR1 as SEHNR and CDR2 as FQNEAQ (reference sequence). V lost 4 bases and J lost 2, with 14 bases in between. The CDR3 DNA reads TGTGCCAGCAGCTCCGTCACAGACAGCACTAATGAAAAACTGTTTTTT. Its protein is CASSSVTDSTNEKLFF.

The table lists this clone with a few counts. A far larger clone is just one base off, so this is likely a read error. The CDR3 region has the DNA TGTGCCAGCAGCACACACCAAAGTTCCTACGAGCAGTACTTC. Translated: CASSTHQSSYEQYF. The chain links TRBV5-4 to TRBJ2-7; D call uncertain. CDR3 length equals 14 residues. Per the germline V gene, CDR1 is SGHNT and CDR2 is YYREEE (reference sequence). V was shortened by 4 bases and J by 1 base, with 12 bases between the two germline ends.

This clone was found once. The rearrangement uses TRBV11-2 and TRBJ1-5; D gene uncertain. The germline gives CDR1 SGHAT, CDR2 FQNNGV. V was pared by 5 bases and J by 6 bases, with 8 bases between. The CDR3 covers 12 residues. The CDR3 is CASSREGQPQHF. The DNA for the CDR3 is TGTGCCAGCAGCCGAGAGGGTCAGCCCCAGCATTTT.

The rearrangement joins TRBV15 to TRBJ2-2; 7 bases agree with TRBD1. The CDR3 is made up of 14 amino acids. Germline V gene data show CDR1 as LNHNV and CDR2 as YYDKDF (reference sequence). Trimming cost V 0 bases and J 9 bases; bases outside gene matches: 4. The CDR3 is CATSRDRGGRELFF. CDR3 nucleotide sequence: TGTGCCACCAGCAGAGATCGAGGGGGCCGGGAGCTGTTTTTT.

This clone was recorded a few times. This CDR3 reads CASTLGTSDTQYF. The DNA for the CDR3 is TGTGCCAGTACCCTCGGGACTAGCGATACGCAGTATTTT. V and J are TRBV19 and TRBJ2-3; 9 bases map to TRBD2. CDR1 and CDR2 (germline): LNHDA, SQIVND (reference sequence). With V trimmed by 7 bases and J by 6 bases, 5 bases remained unmatched. This CDR3 region has 13 residues.

This clone was detected a few times. The chain recombines TRBV11-2 with TRBJ2-5; the D is unclear. Between the trimmed V and J ends, which lost 5 bases and 1 base, there was a span of 17 bases. The CDR3 totals 16 residues. Germline values: CDR1 SGHAT, CDR2 FQNNGV. CDR3 region: CASSHTPGTAQETQYF. Here the CDR3 DNA reads TGTGCCAGCAGCCATACGCCTGGCACAGCCCAAGAGACCCAGTACTTC. Using reference TRBV11-2 and TRBJ2-5 for the parts outside the CDR3, the full variable domain is EAGVAQSPRYKIIEKRQSVAFWCNPISGHATLYWYQQILGQGPKLLIQFQNNGVVDDSQLPKDRFSAERLKGVDSTLKIQPAKLEDSAVYLCASSHTPGTAQETQYFGPGTRLLVL.

The J gene is TRBJ1-4, the V gene TRBV10-2, with TRBD1 matching over 9 bases. After removal of 6 bases from V and 7 bases from J, the junction contained 9 bases not matched to a gene. Germline assignment: CDR1 WSHSY and CDR2 SAAADI. This CDR3 region has 15 residues. The CDR3 is CASRADRGGGEKLFF. The CDR3 bases are TGCGCCAGCAGGGCGGACAGGGGAGGGGGTGAAAAACTGTTTTTT.

V gene TRBV27 combines with J gene TRBJ1-5, with D unresolved. V lost 2 bases, J lost 7 bases, and 12 bases lay in between. CDR1 and CDR2 from the germline V gene are MNHEY and SMNVEV (reference sequence). This CDR3 spans 14 amino acids. The CDR3: CASSLRGLLQPQHF. The CDR3 coding sequence is TGTGCCAGCAGTTTAAGAGGGTTGCTGCAGCCCCAGCATTTT.

This clone was seen more than once but under ten times. This sequence joins TRBV4-3 and TRBJ1-4, with D perhaps matching TRBD1 (5 bases). Germline loops: CDR1 LGHNA, CDR2 YSLEER. V gave up 4 bases and J gave up 3 bases, with 12 bases separating them. The CDR3 covers 15 residues. DNA of the CDR3: TGCGCCAGCAGCCTAAGGGGTGGAGCTAATGAAAAACTGTTTTTT. Protein: CASSLRGGANEKLFF.

This chain links TRBV4-2 with TRBJ2-1, with 7 bases that match TRBD1. With 4 bases clipped from V and 5 bases from J, the junction kept 5 bases outside the gene matches. This CDR3 spans 14 amino acids. Germline V gene sequence: CDR1 LGHNA, CDR2 YNFKEQ. The CDR3 DNA reads TGTGCCAGCAGCCTCCGGGACAGAGACAATGAGCAGTTCTTC. Its protein is CASSLRDRDNEQFF.

V gene TRBV6-4 combines with J gene TRBJ2-1; TRBD2 aligns across 9 bases. The CDR3 consists of 14 residues. V lost 4 bases, J lost 2 bases, and 0 bases stayed unmatched. The germline gives CDR1 MRHNA, CDR2 SNTAGT. The DNA for the CDR3 is TGTGCCAGCAGTGCTAGCGGGGCCTACAATGAGCAGTTCTTC. Its protein is CASSASGAYNEQFF.

This chain connects TRBV19 to TRBJ2-5; no reliable D call. This CDR3 spans 15 amino acids. Trimming shortened V by 1 base and J by 2 bases, and 11 bases separated the two germline ends. CDR1 and CDR2 from the germline V gene are LNHDA and SQIVND (reference sequence). The CDR3 loop is CASSIARGPQETQYF. Here the CDR3 DNA reads TGTGCCAGTAGTATAGCCCGAGGTCCTCAAGAGACCCAGTACTTC.

The chain joins TRBV7-2 to TRBJ2-1; unclear D gene. The germline CDR1 and CDR2 sequences are SGHTA and FQGNSA. The CDR3 has 13 residues. With 6 bases removed from V and 3 bases from J, the gap between germline ends came to 9 bases. Here the CDR3 DNA reads TGTGCCAGCAGGGTGTACAGCTACAATGAGCAGTTCTTC. As protein: CASRVYSYNEQFF.

The rearrangement joins TRBV9 to TRBJ2-7; D is possibly TRBD1 (6 bases). The CDR3 totals 14 residues. The V gene lost 3 bases and the J gene lost 1 base, with 11 bases spanning the gap. Germline CDR1 and CDR2: SGDLS and YYNGEE. This CDR3 reads CASSAGDTSYEQYF. CDR3 nucleotides: TGTGCCAGCAGCGCCGGGGACACGTCCTACGAGCAGTACTTC.

The chain is built from TRBV6-5 and TRBJ1-6, with 8 bases that match TRBD1. This CDR3 has 14 residues. CDR1 is MNHEY, CDR2 SVGAGI, per germline. Germline trimming cut 6 bases from V and 7 bases from J; bases unmatched to any gene: 5. CDR3 sequence reads: CASRDRAANSPLHF. Here the CDR3 DNA reads TGTGCCAGCAGGGACAGGGCCGCGAATTCACCCCTCCACTTT.